The clone carrying this T cell receptor (beta chain) has a count of ten or more. The antigen is not known. This specimen belongs to a study of T cells in Graves' hyperthyroidism and ophthalmopathy. Looking at the study overall: Upon initial diagnosis and before any treatment, peripheral blood was collected. Findings and limits, study-wide: Prediction of ophthalmopathy progression came a median approximately 6.6 months pre-onset. Most thyroid clonotypes with frequency above 0.001 were detected in blood.

From RNA transcripts, TCR beta CDR3 regions were amplified. During a first-round RT-PCR of the TCR CDR3, the HTBI primer set was used. TCRdb reprocessed the multiplex PCR reads with MiXCR, giving one entry per CDR3 protein. Here the sample spans about 610,000 distinct CDR3 sequences, roughly 15% being singletons. This CDR3 is 14 amino acids long. The V and J ends lost 2 bases and 4 bases respectively, with 11 bases between them. Germline CDR1 reads MNHEY; CDR2 reads SVGEGT. Duration under 3 months, a NOSPECS grade of at least 4, and a Clinical Activity Score of at least 3 characterized the ophthalmopathy patients.

This sequence was found in a woman aged 40-49 years with Graves' ophthalmopathy. Specimen: blood. The chain recombines TRBV6-2 or TRBV6-3 with TRBJ1-2, with a weak D call TRBD1 (6 bases). DNA of the CDR3: TGTGCCAGCAGTTACCGCGGACAGCTCTATGGCTACACCTTC. Its protein product is CASSYRGQLYGYTF.